The sequence of this T cell receptor (beta chain) was determined in a study of T cells in Graves' hyperthyroidism and ophthalmopathy. The V end lost 6 bases, the J end lost 0 bases, and 27 bases lay between the germline ends. This CDR3 contains 21 residues. Study results and limitations: Blood held most thyroid clonotypes expanded above 0.001 frequency.

Recently diagnosed hyperthyroidism of less than 2 months' duration affected patients aged 18 to 65. Any patient presenting with uncontrolled infection, other autoimmune disease, pregnancy or lactation was left out. Comments on this clonotype: Antigen: not known.

Amplified TCR beta CDR3 regions came from RNA transcripts. Carried out on the TCR CDR3, a first-round RT-PCR used the HTBI primer set. TCRdb reprocessed the multiplex PCR reads via MiXCR and lists one record per CDR3 protein. The data hold some 440,000 distinct CDR3 sequences, with less than 20% observed a single time. The TCR originated in a woman younger than 35 with Graves' hyperthyroidism. V and J are TRBV12-3 or TRBV12-4 and TRBJ2-6; no clear D. Material: blood. CDR3 sequence (DNA): TGTGCCAGCAGCCCCCCCTTCCAGCCCCTCTCCCGCCACTCTGGGGCCAACGTCCTGACTTTC. Translation gives CASSPPFQPLSRHSGANVLTF.